This TCR beta chain derives from a study of early T cells in non-severe SARS-CoV-2 infection. Study background: Chains stayed unpaired after sequencing of bulk RNA from unsorted whole blood. Overall study results and limits: VDJdb-based matching was biased toward anti-spike CD8 responses and missed private and CD4 specificities.

Individual cDNA molecules were tagged with unique molecular identifiers, the study reported. TCRdb reprocessed the 5' RACE reads via MiXCR and lists one record per CDR3 protein. Among tens of thousands of distinct CDR3 sequences, 4.5% to 7.5% were seen once, and the ten largest hold less than 8.5%. Comment on this clonotype: Antigen unknown.

V was trimmed by 4 bases and J by 0 bases, leaving 6 bases between them. This CDR3 region has 13 residues. Germline V gives CDR1 MNHEY, CDR2 SVGAGI. This chain uses TRBV6-5 with TRBJ2-5; D uncertain. The sample consisted of whole blood. The receptor was isolated from an adult who was a healthcare worker with PCR-confirmed SARS-CoV-2 infection or an uninfected control (not recorded which). Here the CDR3 reads CASSFKYQETQYF. In nucleotides, the CDR3 is TGTGCCAGCAGTTTCAAGTACCAAGAGACCCAGTACTTC.